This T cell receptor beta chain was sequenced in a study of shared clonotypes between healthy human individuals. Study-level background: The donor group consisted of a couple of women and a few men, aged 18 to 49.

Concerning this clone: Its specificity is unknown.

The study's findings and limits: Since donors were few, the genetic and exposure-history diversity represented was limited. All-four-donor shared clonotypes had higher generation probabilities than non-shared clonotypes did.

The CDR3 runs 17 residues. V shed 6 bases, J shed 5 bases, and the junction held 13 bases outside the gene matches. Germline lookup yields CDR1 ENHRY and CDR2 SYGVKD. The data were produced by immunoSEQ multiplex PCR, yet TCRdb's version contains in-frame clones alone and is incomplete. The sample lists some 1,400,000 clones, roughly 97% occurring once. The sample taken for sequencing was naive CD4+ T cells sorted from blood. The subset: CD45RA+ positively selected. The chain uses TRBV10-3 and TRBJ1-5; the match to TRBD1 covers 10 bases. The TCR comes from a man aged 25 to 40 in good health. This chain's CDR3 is CAIRRDRGLPLDQPQHF. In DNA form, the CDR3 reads TGTGCCATCAGAAGGGACAGGGGATTACCCCTCGATCAGCCCCAGCATTTT.